These T cell receptor beta chains were read from a single sample in a study of OX40 agonist ivuxolimab in advanced cancers. The table came from immunoSEQ multiplex PCR; TCRdb's copy has only in-frame clones and leaves some out. Here the sample spans more than 90,000 clones, more than 80% being singletons. Material: CD4+ or CD8+ T cells sorted from blood, obtained in a trial of the OX40 agonist ivuxolimab. Source of these receptors: an adult with an advanced solid tumor such as melanoma, head and neck, liver or kidney cancer. Both conserved end residues are part of each CDR3. D genes are given only for firm matches. Size is stated for part of the rows, as once, few or many counts, or as a class when the clone is expanded.

abundance,j_gene,d_gene,v_gene,CDR3nt,CDR3aa
few,TRBJ1-6,TRBD1,TRBV10-3,TGTGCCATCAGCGAACAGGGGGCCACCTCACCCCTCCACTTT,CAISEQGATSPLHF
NA,TRBJ1-6,NA,TRBV6-5,TGTGCCAGCAGACAGGATCGCGGAATTTCACCCCTCCACTTT,CASRQDRGISPLHF
NA,TRBJ2-7,NA,TRBV2,TGTGCCAGCAGTGTTGTCAGTACCTACGAGCAGTACTTC,CASSVVSTYEQYF
NA,TRBJ2-5,NA,TRBV9,TGTGCCAGCACCCTCGAGGGGCAGGGGGAGACCCAGTACTTC,CASTLEGQGETQYF
NA,TRBJ1-3,NA,TRBV9,TGTGCCAGCAGCGTAAACACAGGTTACTCTGGAAACACCATATATTTT,CASSVNTGYSGNTIYF
NA,TRBJ2-3,NA,TRBV30,TGTGCCTGGAGTCGACCTTATACGCAGTATTTT,CAWSRPYTQYF
once,TRBJ1-1,NA,TRBV29-1,TGCAGCGTTTACGGGGGATTAAACACTGAAGCTTTCTTT,CSVYGGLNTEAFF
NA,TRBJ1-5,TRBD1,TRBV7-2,TGTGCCAGCAGCTCCCAGGGGGGTCAGCCCCAGCATTTT,CASSSQGGQPQHF
NA,TRBJ2-1,TRBD2,TRBV29-1,TGCAGCGTTGTAGGTAGCGGGGGGGCTTGGGATGAGCAGTTCTTC,CSVVGSGGAWDEQFF
NA,TRBJ2-1,TRBD2,TRBV12-5,TGTGCTAGTGGTTTGGTACTAGCGGGAGCCCACTCCTACAATGAGCAGTTCTTC,CASGLVLAGAHSYNEQFF
NA,TRBJ1-2,TRBD1,TRBV5-1,TGCGCCAGCAGCACACAGGGGGCGGCGGAGGGCTACACCTTC,CASSTQGAAEGYTF
NA,TRBJ2-1,TRBD2,TRBV4-2,TGTGCCAGCAGCCTAGGGACTAGCGGGAGGGATGAGCAGTTCTTC,CASSLGTSGRDEQFF
NA,TRBJ2-1,NA,TRBV6-5,TGTGCCAGCAGGACGACTACAGGGACGAATGAGCAGTTCTTC,CASRTTTGTNEQFF
NA,TRBJ2-3,TRBD2,TRBV4-3,TGCGCCAGCAGCCAAGATGGGGATAGCGGGGGGTTAGATACGCAGTATTTT,CASSQDGDSGGLDTQYF
NA,TRBJ1-5,TRBD1,TRBV18,TGTGCCAGCTCAACAGGGGGGCGCAATCAGCCCCAGCATTTT,CASSTGGRNQPQHF
NA,TRBJ2-3,TRBD2,TRBV5-5,TGTGCCAGCTCCGGGGGGCTAGCGGGGGCCGCCGCTTTAGATACGCAGTATTTT,CASSGGLAGAAALDTQYF
NA,TRBJ2-7,NA,TRBV5-6,TGTGCCAGCAGCTTGGGGAGAGCGGGCGAGCAGTACTTC,CASSLGRAGEQYF
NA,TRBJ1-4,NA,TRBV7-6,TGTGCCAGCAGCTTAGTGGGGGGAGGCAGTGAAAAACTGTTTTTT,CASSLVGGGSEKLFF
few,TRBJ1-5,NA,TRBV7-2,TGTGCCAGCAGCAGGACGGTGAATCAGCCCCAGCATTTT,CASSRTVNQPQHF
NA,TRBJ1-1,NA,TRBV7-3,TGTGCCAGCAGCCTAAATACGCACACTGAAGCTTTCTTT,CASSLNTHTEAFF
NA,TRBJ1-1,TRBD1,TRBV5-1,TGCGCCAGCAGCAAATTGGACAGGGGGAACACTGAAGCTTTCTTT,CASSKLDRGNTEAFF
few,TRBJ2-7,NA,TRBV6-6,TGTGCCAGCAGTTACTCGAGCTTTGAGCAGTACTTC,CASSYSSFEQYF
NA,TRBJ1-4,NA,TRBV11-2,TGTGCCAGCAGCTTGGCAGGGGAATGGACTAATGAAAAACTGTTTTTT,CASSLAGEWTNEKLFF
NA,TRBJ2-6,TRBD1,TRBV10-3,TGTGCCATCAGTGAGGCCGGGACAGGGGGGTCTGGGGCCAACGTCCTGACTTTC,CAISEAGTGGSGANVLTF
NA,TRBJ2-1,NA,TRBV6-6,TGTGCCAGCAGTTACTCGACTAGTACCCATGAGCAGTTCTTC,CASSYSTSTHEQFF
NA,TRBJ1-3,NA,TRBV25-1,TGTGCCAGCAGTGCCGGTATATTATCCTCTGGAAACACCATATATTTT,CASSAGILSSGNTIYF
NA,TRBJ1-1,NA,TRBV11-1,TGTGCCAGCACCGAAACCGGGACACAGGATGCGAGGCGGGAAGAAGCTTTCTTT,CASTETGTQDARREEAFF
NA,TRBJ1-1,NA,TRBV6-1,TGTGCCAGCAGTCAAGCGCTGGACACTGAAGCTTTCTTT,CASSQALDTEAFF
NA,TRBJ2-3,TRBD2,TRBV7-6,TGTGCCAGCAGCATCGGACTAGCGGGGGGTGGGGATACGCAGTATTTT,CASSIGLAGGGDTQYF
NA,TRBJ2-7,NA,TRBV7-2,TGTGCCAGCAGCGCTCGGGGGCCTAGGGACGAGCAGTACTTC,CASSARGPRDEQYF
NA,TRBJ1-3,TRBD1,TRBV6-1,TGTGCCACCAGGACAGGGGGAAACACCATATATTTT,CATRTGGNTIYF
NA,TRBJ1-5,NA,TRBV4-1,TGCGCCAGCAGCCATCCCGGACTGCCCAATCAGCCCCAGCATTTT,CASSHPGLPNQPQHF
NA,TRBJ1-2,NA,TRBV9,TGTGCCAGCAGCGAAGGACTTATCGGACAGCTGGTAAACTATGGCTACACCTTC,CASSEGLIGQLVNYGYTF
NA,TRBJ2-3,NA,TRBV15,TGTGCCACCAGCGGGGGGGGACAGACTCGGTATTTT,CATSGGGQTRYF
NA,TRBJ1-1,NA,TRBV27,TGTGCCAGCAGTGGTCCGGGGCGAACGGCTTTCTTT,CASSGPGRTAFF
NA,TRBJ2-3,NA,TRBV15,TGTGCCACCAGCAGAGAACCCTCGACAGGGAGGGAGTCCCCAGATACGCAGTATTTT,CATSREPSTGRESPDTQYF
NA,TRBJ1-2,TRBD1,TRBV10-3,TGTGCCATCACCGGCTCGGCAGGGGGTGGCTACACCTTC,CAITGSAGGGYTF
NA,TRBJ1-2,NA,TRBV9,TGTGCCAGCAGCGTAGCTTCAGGGAACTATGGCTACACCTTC,CASSVASGNYGYTF
once,TRBJ1-2,NA,TRBV7-9,TGTGCCAGCAGCTTAGGAATGTTGGACAGTTTCTATGGCTACACCTTC,CASSLGMLDSFYGYTF
once,TRBJ2-2,NA,TRBV9,TGTGCCAGCAGCGTACCGAACAGGGAGCTGTTTTTT,CASSVPNRELFF
NA,TRBJ2-1,TRBD2,TRBV7-3,TGTGCCAGCAGCCCCATAGGGACTAGCAGACCCAATGAGCAGTTCTTC,CASSPIGTSRPNEQFF
NA,TRBJ1-5,NA,TRBV19,TGTGCCAGTAGTAAAGGACAGCTCTATAGCAATCAGCCCCAGCATTTT,CASSKGQLYSNQPQHF